The 9 T cell receptor beta chains presented below share a single source sample, sequenced in a study of T cells in Graves' hyperthyroidism and ophthalmopathy. The TCR beta CDR3 regions underwent amplification using RNA transcripts as the source. During a first-round RT-PCR of the TCR CDR3, the HTBI primer set was used. One entry per CDR3 protein, called by TCRdb with MiXCR from the multiplex PCR reads. In the table there are hundreds of thousands of distinct CDR3 sequences, around 14% of which are singletons. The sample consisted of blood. Every receptor here comes from a woman aged 25 to 39 with Graves' hyperthyroidism.

This clonotype turned up a few times. The CDR3 is CASSEPGKNIQYF. In nucleotides, the CDR3 is TGTGCCAGTAGCGAGCCGGGCAAAAACATTCAGTACTTC. The chain employs TRBV19 and TRBJ2-4; D is unresolved. The CDR3 has 13 amino acids. From germline, CDR1 is LNHDA and CDR2 SQIVND (reference sequence). V shed 6 bases and J shed 3 bases, with 9 bases lying between them.

This clonotype has just one count. V usage is TRBV5-6 and J usage is TRBJ2-5, with D tentatively TRBD1 or TRBD2 (6 bases each). This CDR3 spans 14 amino acids. CDR1 is SGHDT and CDR2 is YYEEEE in the germline V gene. Trimming shortened V by 4 bases and J by 3 bases, and 13 bases separated the two germline ends. CDR3 DNA sequence: TGTGCCAGCAGCCCCGGGGGCTACAAAGAGACCCAGTACTTC. This encodes CASSPGGYKETQYF.

The sample holds many counts of this clonotype. The rearrangement uses TRBV3-1 and TRBJ2-7; D tentatively fits TRBD1 or TRBD2 (6 bases each). The V gene's germline CDR1 is LGHDT and CDR2 YNNKEL (reference sequence). With 0 bases removed from V and 4 bases from J, the gap between germline ends came to 16 bases. This CDR3 contains 16 residues. CDR3 protein: CASSQDPGAGVYEQYF. The CDR3 bases are TGTGCCAGCAGCCAAGATCCGGGGGCTGGAGTTTACGAGCAGTACTTC.

In this sample, this clonotype turned up many times. V gene TRBV11-2 combines with J gene TRBJ1-1; D ambiguous. The length of the CDR3 is 12 residues. Germline V CDR1 and CDR2: SGHAT, FQNNGV. Deletions cut 5 bases from V and 0 bases from J, with 4 bases between. DNA of the CDR3: TGTGCCAGCAGCCACATGAACACTGAAGCTTTCTTT. The encoded protein is CASSHMNTEAFF.

This clonotype was found a few times. CDR3 bases: TGTGCCAGCAGCGTAGAGGGACAGGGGGTGTCCGAGCAGTACTTC. This codes for CASSVEGQGVSEQYF. The J gene is TRBJ2-7, the V gene TRBV9; 11 positions match TRBD1. Germline CDR1 reads SGDLS; CDR2 reads YYNGEE. The CDR3 contains 15 residues. The V and J ends lost 0 bases and 6 bases, in that order; junction bases with no gene match: 5.

The chain couples TRBV3-1 to TRBJ2-7, with 10 bases fitting TRBD2. Germline V gene sequence: CDR1 LGHDT, CDR2 YNNKEL (reference sequence). Unmatched junction bases numbered 12, after V lost 1 base and J lost 6 bases. This CDR3 is 17 amino acids long. DNA for the CDR3: TGTGCCAGCAGCCAAGGGGCTGCCAACTTAGCGGGAGGCGAGCAGTACTTC. Protein product: CASSQGAANLAGGEQYF.

The table lists this clonotype with a few counts. The chain combines TRBV6-1 with TRBJ2-7, with D possibly being TRBD1 or TRBD2 (6 bases each). With 6 bases removed from V and 3 bases from J, the gap between germline ends came to 18 bases. Germline values: CDR1 MNHNS, CDR2 SASEGT. The CDR3 length is 15 residues. CDR3 coding DNA: TGTGCCAGCAGACGTGAGGGGGGAGAGATCTACGAGCAGTACTTC. Its protein product is CASRREGGEIYEQYF.

This clonotype was detected a few times. The J gene is TRBJ2-7, the V gene TRBV4-2, with 9 bases matching TRBD2. Trimming cost V 0 bases and J 6 bases; bases outside gene matches: 9. CDR1 and CDR2 (germline): LGHNA, YNFKEQ. This CDR3 is built from 16 residues. The CDR3 loop reads CASSQDGSGSGVEQYF. DNA for the CDR3: TGTGCCAGCAGCCAAGACGGTAGCGGGAGTGGTGTCGAGCAGTACTTC.

CDR3 amino acids: CASSRRGSPYEQYF. As DNA, the CDR3 is TGTGCCAGCAGCCGCAGGGGGAGCCCCTACGAGCAGTACTTC. V and J are TRBV7-2 and TRBJ2-7; 7 bases line up with TRBD1. The germline CDR1 and CDR2 sequences are SGHTA and FQGNSA. The CDR3 loop spans 14 amino acids. V lost 5 bases to trimming and J lost 2 bases; unmatched junction nucleotides: 6.